This record looks at one T cell receptor beta chain sequence and its context. The data stem from a study of beta chain features in type 1 diabetes. What was sequenced were expressed TCRB transcripts, since all of the isolated RNA had been reverse transcribed. Sequencing was performed with immunoSEQ multiplex PCR; in TCRdb, only in-frame clones are kept and a portion is missing. This table holds 200,000 to 250,000 clones, 9.6% found once. The sequencing input was naive CD4+ T cells from blood. The sequence was collected from a woman aged 18-35 years in good health.

The CDR3 sequence: CASSLVSRREGPYEQYF. CDR3 sequence (DNA): TGTGCCAGCAGCTTAGTGTCACGACGGGAGGGCCCCTACGAGCAGTACTTC. The chain uses TRBV7-7 and TRBJ2-7, with 8 bases identical to TRBD2. V lost 1 base, J lost 2 bases, and 10 bases stayed unmatched. The CDR3 covers 17 residues. CDR1 and CDR2 from the germline V gene are SSHAT and FNYEAQ (reference sequence).